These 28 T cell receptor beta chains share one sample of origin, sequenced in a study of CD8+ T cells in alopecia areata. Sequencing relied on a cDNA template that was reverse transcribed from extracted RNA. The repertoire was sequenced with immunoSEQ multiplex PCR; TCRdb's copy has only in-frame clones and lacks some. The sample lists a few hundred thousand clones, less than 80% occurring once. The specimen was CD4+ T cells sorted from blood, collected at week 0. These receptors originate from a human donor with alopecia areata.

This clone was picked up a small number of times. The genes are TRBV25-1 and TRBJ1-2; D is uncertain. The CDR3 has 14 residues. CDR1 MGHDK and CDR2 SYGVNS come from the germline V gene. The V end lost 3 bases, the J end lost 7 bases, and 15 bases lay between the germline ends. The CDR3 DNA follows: TGTGCCAGCAGTGAGGTCGCAGGCATCAGTGGCTACACCTTC. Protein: CASSEVAGISGYTF.

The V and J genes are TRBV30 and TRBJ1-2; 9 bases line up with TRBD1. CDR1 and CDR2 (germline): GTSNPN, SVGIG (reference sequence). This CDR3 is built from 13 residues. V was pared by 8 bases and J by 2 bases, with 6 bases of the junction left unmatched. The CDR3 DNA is TGTGCCGGAAGGACAGGGGAGAACTATGGCTACACCTTC. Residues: CAGRTGENYGYTF.

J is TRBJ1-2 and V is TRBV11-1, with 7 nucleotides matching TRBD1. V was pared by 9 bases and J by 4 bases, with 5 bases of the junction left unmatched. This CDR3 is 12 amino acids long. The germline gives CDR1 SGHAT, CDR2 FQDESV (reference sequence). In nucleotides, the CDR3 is TGTGCCAGTACCGCAGGGGGCTATGGCTACACCTTC. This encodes CASTAGGYGYTF.

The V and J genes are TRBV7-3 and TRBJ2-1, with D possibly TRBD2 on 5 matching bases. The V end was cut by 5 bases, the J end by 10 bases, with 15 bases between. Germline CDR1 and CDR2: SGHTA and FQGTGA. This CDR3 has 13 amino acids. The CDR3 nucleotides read TGTGCCAGCAGCCGTGGACTCGGCCAAGAGCAGTTCTTC. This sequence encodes CASSRGLGQEQFF.

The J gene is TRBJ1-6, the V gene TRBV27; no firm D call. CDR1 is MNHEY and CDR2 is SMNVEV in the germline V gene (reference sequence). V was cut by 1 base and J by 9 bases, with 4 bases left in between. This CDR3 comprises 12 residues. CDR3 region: CASSLWGSPLHF. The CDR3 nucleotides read TGTGCCAGCAGTTTATGGGGTTCACCCCTCCACTTT.

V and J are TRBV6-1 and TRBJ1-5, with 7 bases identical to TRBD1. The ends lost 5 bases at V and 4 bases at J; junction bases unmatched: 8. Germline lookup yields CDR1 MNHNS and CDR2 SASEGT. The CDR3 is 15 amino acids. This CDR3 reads CASSKWDSSNQPQHF. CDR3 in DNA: TGTGCCAGCAGTAAATGGGACAGCTCTAATCAGCCCCAGCATTTT.

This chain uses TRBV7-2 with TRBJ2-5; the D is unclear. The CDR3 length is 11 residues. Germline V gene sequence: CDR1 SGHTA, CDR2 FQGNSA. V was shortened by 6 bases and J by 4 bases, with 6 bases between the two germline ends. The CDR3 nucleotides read TGTGCCAGCAGGATGGGAGAGACCCAGTACTTC. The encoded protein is CASRMGETQYF.

The CDR3 loop is CASSPLGGRPTDTQYF. The CDR3 nucleotides are TGTGCCAGCAGTCCCCTCGGGGGGAGACCCACAGATACGCAGTATTTT. The chain is built from TRBV6-6 and TRBJ2-3, with 7 bases matching TRBD2. The junction had 10 bases not matched to a gene; V was cut back by 5 bases and J by 2 bases. The CDR3 has 16 amino acids. Per the germline V gene, CDR1 is MNHNY and CDR2 is SVGAGI (reference sequence).

The CDR3 nucleotides read TGTGCCAGCAGCCAAGATTGGCGGGGGGGCTACGAGCAGTACTTC. Translated, it gives CASSQDWRGGYEQYF. The J gene is TRBJ2-7, the V gene TRBV4-2; TRBD2 matches 9 bases. The CDR3 loop spans 15 amino acids. In germline, CDR1 is LGHNA, CDR2 YNFKEQ. Losses at the gene ends were 0 bases for V and 3 bases for J; bases not matched to a gene: 3.

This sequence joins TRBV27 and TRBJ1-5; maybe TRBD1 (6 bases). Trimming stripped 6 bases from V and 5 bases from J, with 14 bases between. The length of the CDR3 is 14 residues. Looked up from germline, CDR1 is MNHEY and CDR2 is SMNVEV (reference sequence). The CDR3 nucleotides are TGTGCCAGCAGCACAGACAGGTCCCATCAGCCCCAGCATTTT. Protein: CASSTDRSHQPQHF.

CDR3 in amino acids: CAWSVNIWETQYF. The CDR3 coding sequence is TGTGCCTGGAGTGTAAATATTTGGGAGACCCAGTACTTC. The chain joins TRBV30 to TRBJ2-5, with unresolved D. Germline V gene sequence: CDR1 GTSNPN, CDR2 SVGIG (reference sequence). Trimming removed 0 bases at V and 5 bases at J, with 10 bases between. The CDR3 runs to 13 residues.

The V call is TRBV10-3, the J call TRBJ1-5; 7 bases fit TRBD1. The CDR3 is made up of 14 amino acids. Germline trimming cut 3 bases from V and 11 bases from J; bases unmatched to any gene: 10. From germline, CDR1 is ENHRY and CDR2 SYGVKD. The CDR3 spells CAISDSDRAQSQHF. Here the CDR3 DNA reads TGTGCCATCAGTGACTCCGACAGGGCCCAGTCCCAGCATTTT.

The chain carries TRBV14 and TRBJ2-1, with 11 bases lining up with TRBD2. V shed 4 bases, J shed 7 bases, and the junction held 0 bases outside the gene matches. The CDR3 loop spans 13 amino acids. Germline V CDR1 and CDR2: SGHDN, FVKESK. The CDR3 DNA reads TGTGCCAGCAGCCGACTAGCGGGGAATGAGCAGTTCTTC. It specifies CASSRLAGNEQFF.

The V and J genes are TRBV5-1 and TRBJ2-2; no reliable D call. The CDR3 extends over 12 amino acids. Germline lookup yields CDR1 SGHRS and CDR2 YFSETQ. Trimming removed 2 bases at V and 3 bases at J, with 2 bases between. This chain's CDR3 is CASSFDTGELFF. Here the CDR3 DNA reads TGCGCCAGCAGCTTTGACACCGGGGAGCTGTTTTTT.

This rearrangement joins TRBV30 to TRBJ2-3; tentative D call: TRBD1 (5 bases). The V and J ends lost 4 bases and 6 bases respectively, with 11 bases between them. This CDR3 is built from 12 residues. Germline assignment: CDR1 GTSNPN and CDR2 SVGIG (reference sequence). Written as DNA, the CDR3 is TGTGCCTGGACTCAGGGCGACGATACGCAGTATTTT. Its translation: CAWTQGDDTQYF.

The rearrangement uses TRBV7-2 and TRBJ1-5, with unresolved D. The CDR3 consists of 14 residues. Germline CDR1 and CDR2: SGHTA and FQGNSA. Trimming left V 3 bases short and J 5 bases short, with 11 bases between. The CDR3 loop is CASSFSGIHQPQHF. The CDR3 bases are TGTGCCAGCAGCTTTTCTGGTATTCATCAGCCCCAGCATTTT.

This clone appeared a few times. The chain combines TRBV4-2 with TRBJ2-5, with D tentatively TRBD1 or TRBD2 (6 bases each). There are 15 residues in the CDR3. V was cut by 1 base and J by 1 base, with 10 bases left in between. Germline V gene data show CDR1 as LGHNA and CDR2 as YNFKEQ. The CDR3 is CASSQAGGGQETQYF. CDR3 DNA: TGTGCCAGCAGCCAAGCAGGAGGGGGCCAAGAGACCCAGTACTTC.

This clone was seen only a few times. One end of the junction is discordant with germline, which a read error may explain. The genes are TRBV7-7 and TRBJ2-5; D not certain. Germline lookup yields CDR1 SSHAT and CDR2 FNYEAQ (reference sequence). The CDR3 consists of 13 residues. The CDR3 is CASSLGPQETQYF. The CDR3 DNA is TGTGCTAGCAGCTTAGGGCCGCAAGAGACCCAGTACTTC.

In DNA, the CDR3 is TGTGCCCCCAGGAGGGAAAGTAGAGATACGCAGTATTTT. Its protein is CAPRRESRDTQYF. J is TRBJ2-3 and V is TRBV6-6; D may be TRBD2 (6 bases). CDR1 and CDR2 (germline): MNHNY, SVGAGI (reference sequence). There are 13 residues in the CDR3. Trimming shortened V by 11 bases and J by 5 bases, and 17 bases separated the two germline ends.

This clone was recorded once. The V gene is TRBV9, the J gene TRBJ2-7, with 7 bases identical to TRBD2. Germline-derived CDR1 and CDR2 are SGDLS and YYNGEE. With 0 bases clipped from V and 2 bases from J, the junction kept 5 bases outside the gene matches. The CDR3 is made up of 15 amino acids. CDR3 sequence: CASSVGELATYEQYF. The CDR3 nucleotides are TGTGCCAGCAGCGTAGGGGAACTAGCGACCTACGAGCAGTACTTC.

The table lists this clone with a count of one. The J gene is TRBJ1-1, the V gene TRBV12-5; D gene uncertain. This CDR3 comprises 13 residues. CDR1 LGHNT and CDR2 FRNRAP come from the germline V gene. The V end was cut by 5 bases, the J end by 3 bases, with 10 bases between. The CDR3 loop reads CASGLQVHTEAFF. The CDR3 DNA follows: TGTGCTAGTGGTCTACAAGTGCACACTGAAGCTTTCTTT.

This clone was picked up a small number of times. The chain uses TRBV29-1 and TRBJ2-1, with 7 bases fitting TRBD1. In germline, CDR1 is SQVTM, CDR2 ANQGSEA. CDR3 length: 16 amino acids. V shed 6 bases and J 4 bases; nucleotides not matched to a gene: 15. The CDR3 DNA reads TGCAGCGTCCCCTCAGCCAGAGGGGGCGTATACAATGAGCAGTTCTTC. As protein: CSVPSARGGVYNEQFF.

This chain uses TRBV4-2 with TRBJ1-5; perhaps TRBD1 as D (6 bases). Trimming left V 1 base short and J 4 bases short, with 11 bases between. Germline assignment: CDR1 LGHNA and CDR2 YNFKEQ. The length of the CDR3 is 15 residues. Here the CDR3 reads CASSQGQAINQPQHF. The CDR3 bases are TGTGCCAGCAGCCAAGGACAGGCCATAAATCAGCCCCAGCATTTT.

CDR3 loop: CASSLGLAGGYTYNEQFF. The CDR3 DNA follows: TGTGCCAGCAGCTTAGGGCTAGCGGGGGGATATACCTACAATGAGCAGTTCTTC. The chain recombines TRBV11-2 with TRBJ2-1, with TRBD2 matching over 11 bases. J gave up 2 bases and V 1 base, and 7 bases lay outside the gene matches. Germline CDR1 SGHAT, CDR2 FQNNGV. The CDR3 is 18 residues long. Drawing the rest from reference TRBV11-2 and TRBJ2-1, the complete variable domain is EAGVAQSPRYKIIEKRQSVAFWCNPISGHATLYWYQQILGQGPKLLIQFQNNGVVDDSQLPKDRFSAERLKGVDSTLKIQPAKLEDSAVYLCASSLGLAGGYTYNEQFFGPGTRLTVL.

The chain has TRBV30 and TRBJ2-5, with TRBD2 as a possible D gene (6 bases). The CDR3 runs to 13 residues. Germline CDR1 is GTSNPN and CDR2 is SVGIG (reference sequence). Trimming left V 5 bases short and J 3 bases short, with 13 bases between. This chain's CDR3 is CAWGRDLEETQYF. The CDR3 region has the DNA TGTGCCTGGGGGCGGGATTTGGAAGAGACCCAGTACTTC.

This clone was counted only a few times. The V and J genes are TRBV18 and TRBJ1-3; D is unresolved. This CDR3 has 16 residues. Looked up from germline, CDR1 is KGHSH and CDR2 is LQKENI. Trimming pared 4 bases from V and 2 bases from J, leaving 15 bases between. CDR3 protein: CASSLPTGTAGNTIYF. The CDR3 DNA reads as TGTGCCAGCTCACTCCCGACCGGAACAGCTGGAAACACCATATATTTT.

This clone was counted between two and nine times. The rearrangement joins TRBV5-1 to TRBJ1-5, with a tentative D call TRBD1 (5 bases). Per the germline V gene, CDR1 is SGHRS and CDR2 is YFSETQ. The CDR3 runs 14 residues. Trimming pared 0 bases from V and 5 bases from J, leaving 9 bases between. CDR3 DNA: TGCGCCAGCAGCTTGGGAGGGGTAGATCAGCCCCAGCATTTT. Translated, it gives CASSLGGVDQPQHF.

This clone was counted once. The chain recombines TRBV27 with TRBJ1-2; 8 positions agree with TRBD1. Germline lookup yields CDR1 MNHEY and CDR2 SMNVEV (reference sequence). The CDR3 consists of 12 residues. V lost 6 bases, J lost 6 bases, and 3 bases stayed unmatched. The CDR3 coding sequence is TGTGCCAGCAGGGACAGGGTCGATGGCTACACCTTC. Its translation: CASRDRVDGYTF.